This T cell receptor beta chain was retrieved from a study of cytotoxic CD8 clonotypes in ibrutinib-treated CLL (dated by TCRdb to the early 2020s). With respect to the entire study: The cohort was composed of approximately 11 relapsed/refractory and roughly 15 treatment-naive patients; IGHV unmutated status was identified in some 17 patients. Response samples were taken after a median of roughly a year on treatment, ranging from roughly 6 to 36 months. Partial responses were observed in about 25 patients and complete responses in 2; after a median follow-up of 68 months, remission was maintained in 14 patients and progression was observed in some twelve. Cryopreserved peripheral blood mononuclear cells were collected at three points: before therapy, at response, and at either sustained remission or disease progression. Longitudinal samples were obtainable from about 30% of the 86 participants in the trial. Patients were still on ibrutinib when every remission and progressive disease sample was collected. Samples averaged approximately 260,000 productive templates and some 91,000 productive rearrangements.

What the time point label conveys for this sample: about a year on ibrutinib. For TCR beta library preparation, around 2.2 micrograms of genomic DNA was extracted from cryopreserved PBMCs. Longitudinal blood samples from CLL patients receiving ibrutinib monotherapy were subjected to high-throughput TCR beta sequencing. The patients took part in an open-label, single-center phase 2 trial of ibrutinib monotherapy. The goal of deep resolution MiSeq sequencing was a depth between 1 in 1 million and 1 in 200,000 T cells, and coverage averaged 10x per clonotype. The immunoSEQ hsTCRB Kit was used to generate TCR beta libraries. The published analysis was carried out like this. ImmunoSEQ Data Assistant and ImmunoSEQ Analyzer were used for data analysis, and V, D and J genes were assigned according to IMGT definitions. Clonality, which ranges from 0 to 1, was calculated by subtracting the normalized Shannon entropy of productive rearrangement frequencies from one. Only overrepresented clonotypes making up at least 0.05% of the repertoire of each patient were included in the public clonotype analysis. Some 13 age-matched healthy donor repertoires from immuneACCESS were used as controls for clonality. Held by TCRdb, this immuneACCESS table contains in-frame sequences only and omits some clones. Under half of the omission traces to an unresolved V gene where checked; the cause of the rest is unknown. The V and J calls and clone size are taken from that table; D and trimming were inferred from the DNA. The sample records just over 200,000 clones, 60% to 80% of which are singletons. In total, the top ten clones hold 5.9% of the sample.

Overall study results and their limits: Baseline clonality was found to be higher than that of age-matched healthy donors and was strongly correlated with circulating CD8+ T-cell counts. Clonality increased at ibrutinib response, stayed stable in sustained remission, and fell back toward baseline at progression. Public clonotypes were rare and either shrank or stayed stable during treatment, and the rise in clonality at ibrutinib response reflected expansion of private clonotypes. Sustained-remission and progressing patients did not have matched sampling times, and lymph node repertoires were not examined.

With regard to this clone: Its antigen is currently not known. Within one base of it there is no much larger clone, and no base qualities were kept.

Reading from cysteine to phenylalanine, the CDR3 counts 10 amino acids. Kept here is only the CDR3 DNA, which spans 30 bases and is read in frame from base 1. Based on the germline V gene, the CDR1 and CDR2 sequences are MRHNA and SNTAGT. Unmatched junction bases come to 1, with V trimmed by 10 bases and J by 7 bases. The sequence joins TRBV6-4 to TRBJ2-3, and TRBD1 matches 8 of the central bases. The sequencing here drew on PBMCs, taken after 12 months of ibrutinib treatment. This receptor was identified in a human donor with chronic lymphocytic leukemia. The CDR3 here reads CANRGYTQYF. The DNA reads as follows: TGTGCCAACAGGGGGTATACGCAGTATTTT.